The T cell receptor (beta chain) described here comes from a study of shared clonotypes between healthy human individuals (dated by TCRdb to the early 2020s). Background on the whole study: Three men and two women, aged 18 to 49 years, made up the cohort. To estimate repertoire size and how much clonotype sharing occurs between individuals, the study deeply sequenced the blood TCR repertoires of about 5 healthy adults. Per donor, three plates each were used for CD4 naive and CD4 memory, two for CD8 naive, and one for CD8 memory. To increase sequencing depth and limit assay-specific biases, different laboratories used diverse techniques to prepare libraries and sequence TCR repertoires. Each donor's leukapheresis produced roughly between roughly 0.94 and 9.5 billion PBMCs. General study outcomes and caveats: Pairwise subsampling indicated that sequencing depth was expected to affect the degree of clonotype sharing among donors. Sampling was limited to blood, and TCR repertoires in tissue likely differ from TCR repertoires in blood. When a handful of donors were compared, the shared fraction of clonotypes was around 5.1% for naive CD4, around 4% for naive CD8, 2.3% for memory CD4, and roughly 0.4% for memory CD8. Rarefaction of sorted-subset datasets indicated incomplete sequencing despite the large sequencing depth. Clonotypes shared by all four sorted-subset donors showed higher generation probabilities than non-shared clonotypes. The genetic and exposure-history diversity represented was limited by the small number of donors. Naive subsets generally had larger estimated clonotype richness than memory subsets.

TCR CDR3 regions were amplified from genomic DNA by multiplex PCR using the deep immunoSEQ assay. Genomic DNA extracted from each cell subset was distributed evenly over all wells of several immunoSEQ 96-well plates, and each plate served as one replicate. For sorted subsets, roughly 200 ng of genomic DNA, equivalent to 25,000 to 35,000 T cell genomes, went into each replicate PCR. Purified libraries were measured with a Qubit 3.0 fluorometer, size-checked on a Bioanalyzer 2100, and measured again with the KAPA Library Quantification kit. A separate single-read 150-cycle Illumina NextSeq 550 flow cell was used to sequence each immunoSEQ 96-well plate. In the source study's methods: Because the immunoSEQ output held only junctional sequences and lacked quality scores, the filtering could not match the filtering applied to full-length reads. Sequences were annotated with PyIR, a Python wrapper for IgBLAST v1.9, using IMGT germline references to assign V/J genes and CDR3. Reads with weak V/J assignments (E-value above 1e-6), missing CDR3, stop codons, out-of-frame junctions, or ambiguous translated residues were removed. V3J clonotypes were defined by identical inferred V gene, J gene, and CDR3 amino acid sequence. The percentage overlap between two repertoires was calculated by dividing the number of shared unique clonotypes by the size of the smaller repertoire. Richness of each repertoire was evaluated using RTK rarefaction, the Chao1 estimator, and Recon v2.1 estimates of unobserved clonotypes. For all TCRbeta clonotypes obtained by the gDNA method from several donors, generation probabilities were computed with OLGA. Here the immuneACCESS table is served through TCRdb, limited to in-frame sequences with V and J called. Missing clones are a known gap in these copies; in checked studies unresolved V genes cover under half, and the rest lacks a known reason. V and J calls and clone size are given by that table; D and trimming were obtained from the DNA. Here the sample has 2 million to 2.5 million clones; about 92% occur a single time. 0.35% to 0.45% of the sample is in the top ten clones.

To note about this clone: No cognate antigen has been identified for it. No base-level quality is on record; no much larger clone is a single base apart.

Donors were healthy HIV-negative adults with no recently reported acute infections or vaccinations. Only Caucasian adults living in Nashville, Tennessee, USA were represented among the donors. CD4+ T cells were enriched through magnetic negative selection, after which naive cells were positively selected on CD45RA and the remaining negative fraction served as the memory subset. Blood was obtained by leukapheresis, after which PBMCs were separated by Ficoll-Histopaque density gradient centrifugation and cryopreserved in liquid nitrogen vapor phase. Purity and quantity of every magnetically sorted T cell population were checked by analytical flow cytometry. Each sorted fraction had its genomic DNA isolated and then quantified by UV absorbance on a Nanodrop 2000c. The trim is 5 bases for V and 5 bases for J, with a gap of 13 bases between the germline ends. CDR1 is given as WSHSY and CDR2 as SAAADI, both from the germline V gene. The CDR3 starts with the cysteine, ends with the phenylalanine, and has 14 residues. Of the read, only the CDR3 DNA is kept; its 42 bases are in frame from base 1.

The rearrangement combines TRBV10-2 with TRBJ1-5; a tentative D match to TRBD1 spans 6 bases. Sequencing was done on a sample of naive CD4+ T cells from PBMCs. The cell subset or site label of this sample denotes: CD45RA+ positively selected. This TCR derives from a man between 18 and 29 years old in good health. Some clones in this sample may be carry-over from other donors' samples. The nucleotide sequence reads as follows: TGCGCCAGCAGTCCGGGACAAAAACATCAGCCCCAGCATTTT. This yields the protein CASSPGQKHQPQHF.